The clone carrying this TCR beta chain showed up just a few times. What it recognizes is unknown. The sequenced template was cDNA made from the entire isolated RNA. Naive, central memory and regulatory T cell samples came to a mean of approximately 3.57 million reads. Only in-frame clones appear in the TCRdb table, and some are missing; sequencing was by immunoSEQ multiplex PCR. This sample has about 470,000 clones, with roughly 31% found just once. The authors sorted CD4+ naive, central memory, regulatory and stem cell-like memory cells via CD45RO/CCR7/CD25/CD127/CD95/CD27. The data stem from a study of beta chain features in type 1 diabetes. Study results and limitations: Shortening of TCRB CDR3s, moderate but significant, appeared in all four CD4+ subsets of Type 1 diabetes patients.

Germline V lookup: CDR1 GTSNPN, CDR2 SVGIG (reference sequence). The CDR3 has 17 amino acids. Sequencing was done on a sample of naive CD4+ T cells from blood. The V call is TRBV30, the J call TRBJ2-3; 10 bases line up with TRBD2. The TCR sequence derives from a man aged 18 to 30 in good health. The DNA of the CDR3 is TGTGCTGGGAATATCACTAGCGGGACCCGGAGCACAGATACGCAGTATTTT. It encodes CAGNITSGTRSTDTQYF.